Listed below are T cell receptor beta chains from one sample, sequenced in a study of regulatory T cells in long-lasting Graves disease. TCRdb passed the multiplex PCR reads through MiXCR, listing each CDR3 protein once. Counted here are some 370,000 distinct CDR3 sequences, more than 20% occurring once; the ten biggest clones make up approximately 30%. The source material was peripheral blood mononuclear cells (PBMCs), sampled when the disease was refractory, from a patient treated with antithyroid drugs. The receptors shown here come from a woman in her 40s with Graves disease. Each CDR3 is given with its conserved first and last residue. A D gene is named only where the DNA matches it firmly. A row's size may be missing; if present it is once, few, many or a size class.

cdr3_nt: TGTGCCAGCAGTGGAGAGGGGGCGCGAGAGACCCAGTACTTC
cdr3_aa: CASSGEGARETQYF
v_call: TRBV12-3/TRBV12-4
clone_size: many
d_call: TRBD1
j_call: TRBJ2-5

cdr3_nt: TGTGCCAGCAGTTCGGCCGGGACTAACGTCTACGAGCAGTACTTC
cdr3_aa: CASSSAGTNVYEQYF
v_call: TRBV12-3/TRBV12-4
clone_size: many
d_call: TRBD2
j_call: TRBJ2-7

cdr3_nt: TGTGCCAGCGCCCGACCGGGGAACACCGGGGAGCTGTTTTTT
cdr3_aa: CASARPGNTGELFF
v_call: TRBV7-9
clone_size: many
d_call: NA
j_call: TRBJ2-2

cdr3_nt: TGTGCCAGCAGTCCTTTACTAGCGGGAGAAGGTGAGCAGTTCTTC
cdr3_aa: CASSPLLAGEGEQFF
v_call: TRBV28
clone_size: NA
d_call: TRBD2
j_call: TRBJ2-1

cdr3_nt: TGTGCCAGCAGCCCCAAGGCGAGAACCGGGGAGCTGTTTTTT
cdr3_aa: CASSPKARTGELFF
v_call: TRBV14
clone_size: few
d_call: NA
j_call: TRBJ2-2

cdr3_nt: TGCGCCAGCAGCCAAGAGGGAGGCGGGAGCGATCAGCCCCAGCATTTT
cdr3_aa: CASSQEGGGSDQPQHF
v_call: TRBV4-1
clone_size: NA
d_call: NA
j_call: TRBJ1-5

cdr3_nt: TGCAGCGTAAAAGATGAACAGGGGACCCCCTACGAGCAGTACTTC
cdr3_aa: CSVKDEQGTPYEQYF
v_call: TRBV29-1
clone_size: NA
d_call: TRBD1
j_call: TRBJ2-7

cdr3_nt: TGTGCCAGCAGGACCGGGACAGTGAACACCGGGGAGCTGGTTTTT
cdr3_aa: CASRTGTVNTGELVF
v_call: TRBV6-1
clone_size: NA
d_call: TRBD1
j_call: TRBJ2-2

cdr3_nt: TGTGCCAGCAGTGAAGAGGCGGGAGAAGAGACCCAGTACTTC
cdr3_aa: CASSEEAGEETQYF
v_call: TRBV6-2/TRBV6-3
clone_size: NA
d_call: TRBD2
j_call: TRBJ2-5

cdr3_nt: TGCGCCAGCAGCTTGATTACAGGGAATGCTGGGGCCAACGTCCTGACTTTC
cdr3_aa: CASSLITGNAGANVLTF
v_call: TRBV5-1
clone_size: NA
d_call: NA
j_call: TRBJ2-6

cdr3_nt: TGTGCCAGCAGCGTAGACTCGGGGGAAAATGAAAAACTGTTTTTT
cdr3_aa: CASSVDSGENEKLFF
v_call: TRBV9
clone_size: few
d_call: NA
j_call: TRBJ1-4

cdr3_nt: TGTGCCAGCAGTTACTTAAGCCAAGGTACCTACGAGCAGTACTTC
cdr3_aa: CASSYLSQGTYEQYF
v_call: TRBV6-5
clone_size: many
d_call: NA
j_call: TRBJ2-7

cdr3_nt: TGTGCCAGCAGTTTAAATCCAGGGAAAGAGACCCAGTACTTC
cdr3_aa: CASSLNPGKETQYF
v_call: TRBV12-3/TRBV12-4
clone_size: many
d_call: NA
j_call: TRBJ2-5

cdr3_nt: TGCAGTGCCGCCAGCCCCCCGTCCGAGCAGTACTTC
cdr3_aa: CSAASPPSEQYF
v_call: TRBV20-1
clone_size: few
d_call: NA
j_call: TRBJ2-7

cdr3_nt: TGTGCCAGCAGCCAAAACCGGGACAGGTATGGCTACACCTTC
cdr3_aa: CASSQNRDRYGYTF
v_call: TRBV3-1
clone_size: NA
d_call: TRBD1
j_call: TRBJ1-2

cdr3_nt: TGTCCTCCCACGGGGACTCTAGACACAGATACGCAGTATTTT
cdr3_aa: CPPTGTLDTDTQYF
v_call: TRBV2
clone_size: few
d_call: NA
j_call: TRBJ2-3

cdr3_nt: TGCAGCGTTGGGCGGGAGGACACCGGGGAGCTGTTTTTT
cdr3_aa: CSVGREDTGELFF
v_call: TRBV29-1
clone_size: few
d_call: TRBD2
j_call: TRBJ2-2

cdr3_nt: TGTGCCAGCAGTGAAAGCCGGGACGGCTACTCCTACGAGCAGTACTTC
cdr3_aa: CASSESRDGYSYEQYF
v_call: TRBV6-1
clone_size: NA
d_call: NA
j_call: TRBJ2-7

cdr3_nt: TGCAGTGCACGTCGACAGGGGAAATTTCCCACTATGAACACTGAAGCTTTCTTT
cdr3_aa: CSARRQGKFPTMNTEAFF
v_call: TRBV20-1
clone_size: few
d_call: TRBD1
j_call: TRBJ1-1

cdr3_nt: TGTGCCAGCAGCCAGGCCGGGGTGAGCGAGCAGTACTTC
cdr3_aa: CASSQAGVSEQYF
v_call: TRBV7-9
clone_size: many
d_call: NA
j_call: TRBJ2-7

cdr3_nt: TGCAGTGCTAGTCCCAGGGACGGCTACACCTTC
cdr3_aa: CSASPRDGYTF
v_call: TRBV20-1
clone_size: few
d_call: NA
j_call: TRBJ1-2

cdr3_nt: TGTGCCACCAGTGATTACCAAGGGGATGGGGAGACCCAGTACTTC
cdr3_aa: CATSDYQGDGETQYF
v_call: TRBV24-1
clone_size: few
d_call: NA
j_call: TRBJ2-5

cdr3_nt: TGTGCCAGCAGTTTTAGACTAGCGGGAGGGAGTACGCAGTATTTT
cdr3_aa: CASSFRLAGGSTQYF
v_call: TRBV12-3/TRBV12-4
clone_size: NA
d_call: TRBD2
j_call: TRBJ2-3

cdr3_nt: TGTGCCAGCAGCTTAAGACCGACCGGGGAGCTGTTTTTT
cdr3_aa: CASSLRPTGELFF
v_call: TRBV7-9
clone_size: few
d_call: NA
j_call: TRBJ2-2

cdr3_nt: TGTGCCAGCAGGGGACAGGGGAGAACCGGGGAGCTGTTTTTT
cdr3_aa: CASRGQGRTGELFF
v_call: TRBV2
clone_size: many
d_call: TRBD1
j_call: TRBJ2-2

cdr3_nt: TGTGCCAGCAGCCAGCTTTTTCGGGAGGACTACTATGGCTACACCTTC
cdr3_aa: CASSQLFREDYYGYTF
v_call: TRBV14
clone_size: many
d_call: NA
j_call: TRBJ1-2

cdr3_nt: TGCAGTGCTAGAGATCATCTGGGCTTAAGAGGGACCCAGTACTTC
cdr3_aa: CSARDHLGLRGTQYF
v_call: TRBV20-1
clone_size: many
d_call: NA
j_call: TRBJ2-5

cdr3_nt: TGTGCCAGCAGCTTAGTTGTAGCCAAAAACATTCAGTACTTC
cdr3_aa: CASSLVVAKNIQYF
v_call: TRBV11-2
clone_size: NA
d_call: NA
j_call: TRBJ2-4

cdr3_nt: TGTGCCAGCAGCTTCCTTGGTCCTCGGGAGACCCAGTACTTC
cdr3_aa: CASSFLGPRETQYF
v_call: TRBV7-2
clone_size: many
d_call: NA
j_call: TRBJ2-5

cdr3_nt: TGTGCCAGCAGTTTAGATGAATCCTTAAACACTGAAGCTTTCTTT
cdr3_aa: CASSLDESLNTEAFF
v_call: TRBV12-3/TRBV12-4
clone_size: few
d_call: NA
j_call: TRBJ1-1

cdr3_nt: TGTGCCAGCAGCTTAGGGGGGGTGGCTTCACCCCTCCACTTT
cdr3_aa: CASSLGGVASPLHF
v_call: TRBV7-9
clone_size: few
d_call: NA
j_call: TRBJ1-6

cdr3_nt: TGTGCCAGCAGCGTGGCCGGGAACGAGCAGTACTTC
cdr3_aa: CASSVAGNEQYF
v_call: TRBV6-1
clone_size: few
d_call: NA
j_call: TRBJ2-7

cdr3_nt: TGTGCCAGCAGCTTAAAGTCCAGCCCCACCTACGAGCAGTACTTC
cdr3_aa: CASSLKSSPTYEQYF
v_call: TRBV7-3
clone_size: NA
d_call: NA
j_call: TRBJ2-7

cdr3_nt: TGTGCCAGCAGCCCCAGGGTAGCGGGAGTAGTCCCGGCGTACTTC
cdr3_aa: CASSPRVAGVVPAYF
v_call: TRBV11-2
clone_size: NA
d_call: TRBD2
j_call: TRBJ2-7

cdr3_nt: TGTGCCAGCAGCTTAGTCAAGGGAACTGGGGCCAACGTCCTGACTTTC
cdr3_aa: CASSLVKGTGANVLTF
v_call: TRBV7-9
clone_size: NA
d_call: NA
j_call: TRBJ2-6

cdr3_nt: TGCGCCAGCAGCTATGGGGGGGAAACGGGCTACACCTTC
cdr3_aa: CASSYGGETGYTF
v_call: TRBV5-1
clone_size: few
d_call: NA
j_call: TRBJ1-2

cdr3_nt: TGTGCCTCAGGGGGGGCTAACACCGGGGAGCTGTTTTTT
cdr3_aa: CASGGANTGELFF
v_call: TRBV2
clone_size: many
d_call: NA
j_call: TRBJ2-2

cdr3_nt: TGTGCCAGTAGTATTCCCCGGGACGGCTCCTCCTACGAGCAGTACTTC
cdr3_aa: CASSIPRDGSSYEQYF
v_call: TRBV19
clone_size: NA
d_call: NA
j_call: TRBJ2-7

cdr3_nt: TGTGCCAGCGGTTTGGGACCAACGAACACCGGGGAGCTGTTTTTT
cdr3_aa: CASGLGPTNTGELFF
v_call: TRBV28
clone_size: NA
d_call: NA
j_call: TRBJ2-2

cdr3_nt: TGTGCCAGCGTGCCGGACGCTCACAACGGGGAGCTGTTTTTT
cdr3_aa: CASVPDAHNGELFF
v_call: TRBV2
clone_size: many
d_call: NA
j_call: TRBJ2-2

cdr3_nt: TGTGCCAGCACCCAGCGGGGAGACAGACAAGAGACCCAGTACTTC
cdr3_aa: CASTQRGDRQETQYF
v_call: TRBV7-9
clone_size: NA
d_call: TRBD2
j_call: TRBJ2-5

cdr3_nt: TGCGCCAGCAGTCCCGGGACAGGGACCCACCAGACCCAGTACTTC
cdr3_aa: CASSPGTGTHQTQYF
v_call: TRBV10-2
clone_size: many
d_call: TRBD1
j_call: TRBJ2-5

cdr3_nt: TGTGCCAGCAGCTTAGCGTGGACTAGCGGGAGTGGAGAGACCCAGTACTTC
cdr3_aa: CASSLAWTSGSGETQYF
v_call: TRBV7-2
clone_size: NA
d_call: TRBD2
j_call: TRBJ2-5

cdr3_nt: TGTGCCAGTAGAAAACCCGGGACTAGCAACACCGGGGAGCTGTTTTTT
cdr3_aa: CASRKPGTSNTGELFF
v_call: TRBV19
clone_size: NA
d_call: TRBD2
j_call: TRBJ2-2

cdr3_nt: TGTGCCAGCACCCCAAGGGACACCGCCTACGAGCAGTACTTC
cdr3_aa: CASTPRDTAYEQYF
v_call: TRBV28
clone_size: few
d_call: NA
j_call: TRBJ2-7

cdr3_nt: TGCGCCAGCAGCTCGACAGGGTCCCTCTACGAGCAGTACTTC
cdr3_aa: CASSSTGSLYEQYF
v_call: TRBV5-1
clone_size: few
d_call: TRBD1
j_call: TRBJ2-7